A selection of T cell receptor beta chains follows, all from one sample in a study of memory CD4+ T cells and cytomegalovirus serostatus. Data came from immunoSEQ multiplex PCR; TCRdb stores just in-frame clones and leaves some out. This sample has fewer than 35,000 clones, with 76% found just once. The sequencing sample was made of memory CD4+ T cells from blood. Receptor source: an adult in good health and CMV-seronegative. Both conserved end residues are part of each CDR3. Fields, in order: D gene, V gene, J gene, clone size, CDR3 DNA, CDR3 protein. The D gene is left open where the match is weak. Clone size, where shown, is once, few, many, or a class for clones that have expanded.

D: .
V: TRBV19
J: TRBJ1-1
size: .
DNA: TGTGCCAGTAGGAGGGGGAATGAGGACACTGAAGCTTTCTTT
CDR3: CASRRGNEDTEAFF

D: TRBD1
V: TRBV29-1
J: TRBJ1-1
size: .
DNA: TGCAGCGTTGATCGACAGGGGGGTGAAGCTTTCTTT
CDR3: CSVDRQGGEAFF

D: .
V: TRBV6-5
J: TRBJ1-5
size: .
DNA: TGTGCCAGCAGTTACTCGGGGCAGGCGTATAATCAGCCCCAGCATTTT
CDR3: CASSYSGQAYNQPQHF

D: .
V: TRBV11-2
J: TRBJ2-1
size: .
DNA: TGTGCCAGCAGCCCGACGGGGCGTGAGCAGTTCTTC
CDR3: CASSPTGREQFF

D: .
V: TRBV27
J: TRBJ1-2
size: .
DNA: TGTGCCAGCAGTTTATATGGGGAATTGGACTATGGCTACACCTTC
CDR3: CASSLYGELDYGYTF

D: TRBD1
V: TRBV10-3
J: TRBJ1-5
size: .
DNA: TGTGCCATCAGTGAGTCCAGGGGGGGCAATCAGCCCCAGCATTTT
CDR3: CAISESRGGNQPQHF

D: .
V: TRBV6-6
J: TRBJ1-5
size: .
DNA: TGTGCCAGTACCGACAGGACCAATCAGCCCCAGCATTTT
CDR3: CASTDRTNQPQHF

D: TRBD2
V: TRBV28
J: TRBJ2-7
size: .
DNA: TGTGCCAGCATTATTGCGGCGGCGGGAGTCCACGAGCAGTACTTC
CDR3: CASIIAAAGVHEQYF

D: .
V: TRBV6-1
J: TRBJ1-2
size: .
DNA: TGTGCCAGCAGTGAATCAGGGACGGCTAACTATGGCTACACCTTC
CDR3: CASSESGTANYGYTF

D: TRBD1
V: TRBV4-2
J: TRBJ2-4
size: few
DNA: TGTGCCAGCAGCCAACTGGGGGGACAGGGGAACATTCAGTACTTC
CDR3: CASSQLGGQGNIQYF

D: .
V: TRBV7-2
J: TRBJ2-2
size: .
DNA: TGTGCCAGCAGCTCCAGACTAGTTCTAGAGGGGACCGGGGAGCTGTTTTTT
CDR3: CASSSRLVLEGTGELFF

D: .
V: TRBV19
J: TRBJ1-5
size: .
DNA: TGTGCCAGTAGTATTATGGGGGATCAGCCCCAGCATTTT
CDR3: CASSIMGDQPQHF

D: .
V: TRBV10-3
J: TRBJ1-2
size: .
DNA: TGTGCCATCAGTGAGTCCCCAGGGGACTATGGCTACACCTTC
CDR3: CAISESPGDYGYTF

D: .
V: TRBV7-8
J: TRBJ1-1
size: .
DNA: TGTGCCAGCTCAGGGGCGAACACTGAAGCTTTCTTT
CDR3: CASSGANTEAFF

D: TRBD1
V: TRBV7-8
J: TRBJ1-2
size: .
DNA: TGTGCCAGCAGGAGTAACGACAGGGGGCTAGAAGCGTATGGCTACACCTTC
CDR3: CASRSNDRGLEAYGYTF

D: TRBD1
V: TRBV5-5
J: TRBJ2-7
size: .
DNA: TGTGCCAGCAGTAAACCCGGGACAGGAGATTACGAGCAGTACTTC
CDR3: CASSKPGTGDYEQYF

D: TRBD1
V: TRBV15
J: TRBJ1-2
size: few
DNA: TGTGCCACCAGCCCGGACAGGACCACCCGGGGTGGCTACACCTTC
CDR3: CATSPDRTTRGGYTF

D: TRBD1
V: TRBV6-6
J: TRBJ2-7
size: .
DNA: TGTGCCAGCAGTTACTCCGGGACAGGGGGCCGCGAGCAGTACTTC
CDR3: CASSYSGTGGREQYF

D: .
V: TRBV19
J: TRBJ2-1
size: .
DNA: TGTGCCAGTAGTATTGGTGCCACTCGCTCCTACAATGAGCAGTTCTTC
CDR3: CASSIGATRSYNEQFF

D: .
V: TRBV7-3
J: TRBJ2-5
size: .
DNA: TGTGCCAGCAGCACAACGCCAGGGCTTCAAGAGACCCAGTACTTC
CDR3: CASSTTPGLQETQYF

D: .
V: TRBV5-5
J: TRBJ1-1
size: .
DNA: TGTGCCAGCAGTACTACAGGGTTTACTGAAGCTTTCTTT
CDR3: CASSTTGFTEAFF

D: .
V: TRBV5-1
J: TRBJ2-1
size: .
DNA: TGCGCCAGCAGCTTGGAAGGTGGGGCGGCCCCCCGAGAGCAGTTCTTC
CDR3: CASSLEGGAAPREQFF

D: .
V: TRBV18
J: TRBJ1-2
size: .
DNA: TGTGCCAGCTCACCACCGGTCAGGGTTGGCTACACCTTC
CDR3: CASSPPVRVGYTF

D: TRBD1
V: TRBV5-1
J: TRBJ1-2
size: .
DNA: TGCGCCAGCAGCGAACAGGGGGCTAACTATGGCTACACCTTC
CDR3: CASSEQGANYGYTF

D: TRBD1
V: TRBV10-1
J: TRBJ1-1
size: once
DNA: TGCGCCAGCAGTGAGCCCTGCCCGGGACAGGCTACAAACACTGAAGCTTTCTTT
CDR3: CASSEPCPGQATNTEAFF

D: TRBD1
V: TRBV27
J: TRBJ1-1
size: .
DNA: TGTGCCAGCAGCCAAGACAGGGGGCGCGGGAACACTGAAGCTTTCTTT
CDR3: CASSQDRGRGNTEAFF

D: .
V: TRBV5-8
J: TRBJ2-5
size: .
DNA: TGTGCCAGCGGGCCCCGGGGACGGAAGACCCAGTACTTC
CDR3: CASGPRGRKTQYF

D: .
V: TRBV18
J: TRBJ2-5
size: .
DNA: TGTGCCAGCTCACCACTCAGCCAAGAGACCCAGTACTTC
CDR3: CASSPLSQETQYF

D: TRBD2
V: TRBV30
J: TRBJ2-1
size: few
DNA: TGTGCCTGGAATGGCGGGGGGTCGTACAATGAGCAGTTCTTC
CDR3: CAWNGGGSYNEQFF

D: .
V: TRBV18
J: TRBJ1-1
size: .
DNA: TGTGCCAGCTCATCTCAGGAGGGGGTTACTGAAGCTTTCTTT
CDR3: CASSSQEGVTEAFF

D: .
V: TRBV27
J: TRBJ1-5
size: .
DNA: TGTGCCAGCGGGCCCGACGGCAATCAGCCCCAGCATTTT
CDR3: CASGPDGNQPQHF

D: TRBD1
V: TRBV6-5
J: TRBJ2-3
size: .
DNA: TGTGCCAGCAGTTACTCGGGGACAGGGCGGACAGATACGCAGTATTTT
CDR3: CASSYSGTGRTDTQYF

D: TRBD2
V: TRBV6-4
J: TRBJ2-3
size: .
DNA: TGTGCCAGCAGTGACTCGATTAGCGGGGGATTCACAGATACGCAGTATTTT
CDR3: CASSDSISGGFTDTQYF

D: TRBD2
V: TRBV4-3
J: TRBJ2-1
size: .
DNA: TGCGCCAGCAGCCCATCGCCCCCTAGCGGGAGTAATAATGAGCAGTTCTTC
CDR3: CASSPSPPSGSNNEQFF

D: .
V: TRBV9
J: TRBJ1-1
size: .
DNA: TGTGCCAGCAGCGTAGCGGGGGGTGACTGGAACACTGAAGCTTTCTTT
CDR3: CASSVAGGDWNTEAFF

D: TRBD1
V: TRBV18
J: TRBJ1-5
size: .
DNA: TGTGCCAGCTCAGCGGGACAGGCGGGCAATCAGCCCCAGCATTTT
CDR3: CASSAGQAGNQPQHF

D: .
V: TRBV5-1
J: TRBJ1-3
size: .
DNA: TGCGCCAGCAAGCCCCTTCTCTCTGGAAACACCATATATTTT
CDR3: CASKPLLSGNTIYF

D: TRBD1
V: TRBV30
J: TRBJ2-7
size: .
DNA: TGTGCCTGGAGTAGGGGACAGGCAACATCCGAGCAGTACTTC
CDR3: CAWSRGQATSEQYF

D: .
V: TRBV6-5
J: TRBJ2-5
size: .
DNA: TGTGCCAGCAGGGGCTGGTGGGGACAAGAGACCCAGTACTTC
CDR3: CASRGWWGQETQYF

D: .
V: TRBV12-2
J: TRBJ1-2
size: .
DNA: TGTGCAAGTCGCCGGAAGGCTGGCTACACCTTC
CDR3: CASRRKAGYTF

D: TRBD2
V: TRBV5-1
J: TRBJ2-2
size: few
DNA: TGCGCCAGCGGGACTAGCGTCACCGGGGAGCTGTTTTTT
CDR3: CASGTSVTGELFF

D: TRBD1
V: TRBV5-6
J: TRBJ1-2
size: .
DNA: TGTGCCAGCAGCCGGGACAGGGGATATGGCTACACCTTC
CDR3: CASSRDRGYGYTF

D: .
V: TRBV5-4
J: TRBJ1-2
size: few
DNA: TGTGCCAGCAGTTCGGACAGCTTCTATGGCTACACCTTC
CDR3: CASSSDSFYGYTF

D: .
V: TRBV18
J: TRBJ1-5
size: once
DNA: TGTGCCAGCTCACCAGTTTTTGAGGGGAATCAGCCCCAGCATTTT
CDR3: CASSPVFEGNQPQHF

D: TRBD2
V: TRBV18
J: TRBJ2-5
size: .
DNA: TGTGCCAGCTCAGGGACAGCGGGAGGTCAACAAGAGACCCAGTACTTC
CDR3: CASSGTAGGQQETQYF

D: .
V: TRBV14
J: TRBJ1-1
size: few
DNA: TGTGCCAGCAGCCCTCGCACGGGTTCCCGTGTTTTCTTT
CDR3: CASSPRTGSRVFF

D: .
V: TRBV5-1
J: TRBJ1-6
size: .
DNA: TGCGCCAGCAGCTTGGAGGGGAGGGAGAATTCACCCCTCCACTTT
CDR3: CASSLEGRENSPLHF

D: .
V: TRBV19
J: TRBJ1-5
size: .
DNA: TGTGCCAGTAACCCGGGAGCCTATAGCAATCAGCCCCAGCATTTT
CDR3: CASNPGAYSNQPQHF

D: .
V: TRBV6-6
J: TRBJ1-3
size: .
DNA: TGTGCCAGCAAGGTTGGGTCCTCTGGAAACACCATATATTTT
CDR3: CASKVGSSGNTIYF

D: TRBD1
V: TRBV19
J: TRBJ1-5
size: .
DNA: TGTGCCAGTAGATACACAGGGGGCGCGAATCAGCCCCAGCATTTT
CDR3: CASRYTGGANQPQHF

D: TRBD1
V: TRBV19
J: TRBJ1-1
size: .
DNA: TGTGCCAGTAGTATAGGTGGACAGGGGAGAACTGAAGCTTTCTTT
CDR3: CASSIGGQGRTEAFF

D: TRBD1
V: TRBV9
J: TRBJ1-1
size: once
DNA: TGTGCCAGCAGCGTAGGAGGTGGGGACAGGGGAGCTTTCTTT
CDR3: CASSVGGGDRGAFF

D: .
V: TRBV7-9
J: TRBJ2-5
size: .
DNA: TGTGCCAGCACCAGACTACAACAAGAGACCCAGTACTTC
CDR3: CASTRLQQETQYF

D: TRBD2
V: TRBV7-2
J: TRBJ2-3
size: .
DNA: TGTGCCAGCAGCTTAGAGGGGGGTAGCGGGGGCACAGATACGCAGTATTTT
CDR3: CASSLEGGSGGTDTQYF